These 23 T cell receptor beta chains were sequenced from one sample in a study of spatial heterogeneity in lung cancer. TCRdb reprocessed the 5' RACE reads via MiXCR and lists one record per CDR3 protein. The table lists about 50,000 distinct CDR3 sequences, 7.6% of them singletons. Time point noted: sample taken at primary tumor resection. No cells were sorted before sequencing. The whole RNA sequenced was extracted from tumor, nontumor lung or frozen PBMC. This specimen was PBMCs, taken at surgery. The receptors were sampled from a female donor with early-stage non-small cell lung cancer.

The sample holds a few counts of this clonotype. The V and J genes are TRBV6-2 or TRBV6-3 and TRBJ1-5; D might be TRBD1 (6 bases). Germline CDR1 is MNHEY and CDR2 is SVGEGT. The V end lost 6 bases, the J end lost 4 bases, and 22 bases lay between the germline ends. The CDR3 consists of 17 residues. CDR3 amino acids: CASSPLKGEASNQPQHF. The CDR3 DNA sequence: TGTGCCAGCAGCCCTCTAAAGGGGGAGGCCTCTAATCAGCCCCAGCATTTT.

This chain uses TRBV7-9 with TRBJ1-1; no firm D call. V gave up 5 bases and J gave up 6 bases, with 10 bases separating them. Germline CDR1 is SEHNR and CDR2 is FQNEAQ (reference sequence). This CDR3 region has 12 residues. The DNA of the CDR3 is TGTGCCAGCAGCCCCGACGACGCTGAAGCTTTCTTT. As protein: CASSPDDAEAFF.

This clonotype is medium-sized (0.01 to 0.1%) within its sample. The chain joins TRBV7-9 to TRBJ2-3; 7 positions agree with TRBD1. The length of the CDR3 is 14 residues. Trimming took 4 bases from V and 1 from J; bases not matched to a gene: 2. Germline-derived CDR1 and CDR2 are SEHNR and FQNEAQ (reference sequence). CDR3 in DNA: TGTGCCAGCAGCTCAGACAGGGGCACAGATACGCAGTATTTT. Protein product: CASSSDRGTDTQYF.

This clonotype came up a few times. This rearrangement joins TRBV12-3 or TRBV12-4 to TRBJ1-1; D remains unclear. V dropped 5 bases and J dropped 0 bases, with 19 bases sitting between them. This CDR3 is built from 17 residues. DNA for the CDR3: TGTGCCAGCAGTGTTACCCCCCTTATCACCTTGAACACTGAAGCTTTCTTT. As protein: CASSVTPLITLNTEAFF.

This clonotype was seen only a few times. V gene TRBV19 combines with J gene TRBJ1-5; 8 bases fit TRBD1. CDR1 is LNHDA, CDR2 SQIVND, per germline (reference sequence). This CDR3 has 19 amino acids. V lost 5 bases, J lost 0 bases, and 15 bases stayed unmatched. The CDR3 DNA reads as TGTGCCAGTAGTCTGGGTGCAGGGGGCGAATCCGGTAGCAATCAGCCCCAGCATTTT. It yields the protein CASSLGAGGESGSNQPQHF.

This clonotype was seen a few times. The rearrangement links TRBV20-1 to TRBJ1-1; possibly TRBD1 for D (5 bases). V was trimmed by 6 bases and J by 4 bases, leaving 18 bases between them. There are 14 residues in the CDR3. Per germline, CDR1 DFQATT and CDR2 SNEGSKA (reference sequence). The DNA of the CDR3 is TGCAGTGCCTACGGGCCCCTTGGGGGCACTGAAGCTTTCTTT. The encoded protein is CSAYGPLGGTEAFF.

This clonotype was detected many times. This chain uses TRBV7-8 with TRBJ2-3; 8 bases agree with TRBD2. The CDR3 has 22 residues. J gave up 0 bases and V 5 bases, and 25 bases lay outside the gene matches. Germline assignment: CDR1 SGHVS and CDR2 FQNEAQ. CDR3 protein: CASSPALVAGGLVGTSTDTQYF. CDR3 DNA: TGTGCCAGCAGCCCGGCCCTTGTCGCGGGGGGCCTCGTGGGAACTAGCACAGATACGCAGTATTTT.

This clonotype was seen a few times. This sequence joins TRBV7-9 and TRBJ1-2, with D perhaps TRBD1 (5 bases). Trimming removed 1 base at V and 8 bases at J, with 20 bases between. Germline lookup yields CDR1 SEHNR and CDR2 FQNEAQ (reference sequence). The CDR3 has 16 amino acids. CDR3 region: CASSLGSGASYKGYTF. The CDR3 DNA sequence: TGTGCCAGCAGCTTAGGTTCCGGGGCGTCTTACAAAGGCTACACCTTC. Together with reference TRBV7-9 and TRBJ1-2, the CDR3 gives the full variable domain: DTGVSQNPRHKITKRGQNVTFRCDPISEHNRLYWYRQTLGQGPEFLTYFQNEAQLEKSRLLSDRFSAERPKGSFSTLEIQRTEQGDSAMYLCASSLGSGASYKGYTFGSGTRLTVV.

V gene TRBV4-3 combines with J gene TRBJ2-2; 13 nucleotides match TRBD2. The germline CDR1 and CDR2 sequences are LGHNA and YSLEER. The CDR3 has 18 residues. The ends lost 3 bases at V and 4 bases at J; junction bases unmatched: 8. The CDR3 is CASSQAQTSGGATGELFF. The CDR3 region has the DNA TGCGCCAGCAGCCAGGCCCAAACTAGCGGGGGGGCCACCGGGGAGCTGTTTTTT.

This chain uses TRBV30 with TRBJ1-5; D is possibly TRBD1 (5 bases). The CDR3 covers 15 residues. Between the trimmed V and J ends, which lost 0 bases and 3 bases, there was a span of 12 bases. Germline V gene data show CDR1 as GTSNPN and CDR2 as SVGIG (reference sequence). CDR3 coding DNA: TGTGCCTGGAGTGTACAGGTCGGCTACAATCAGCCCCAGCATTTT. Protein: CAWSVQVGYNQPQHF.

This clonotype was seen ten or more times. The V and J genes are TRBV13 and TRBJ2-3; no reliable D call. Germline lookup yields CDR1 PRHDT and CDR2 FYEKMQ (reference sequence). Trimming pared 1 base from V and 9 bases from J, leaving 14 bases between. The CDR3 extends over 14 amino acids. CDR3 sequence: CASSLEGESSTQYF. CDR3 nucleotide sequence: TGTGCCAGCAGCTTAGAGGGCGAGAGTAGCACGCAGTATTTT.

This clonotype was picked up a small number of times. The chain has TRBV7-9 and TRBJ2-1; 10 bases are shared with TRBD1. Trimming at V came to 5 bases and at J to 8 bases, leaving 12 bases not matched to a gene. The CDR3 has 16 residues. Germline assignment: CDR1 SEHNR and CDR2 FQNEAQ (reference sequence). As DNA, the CDR3 is TGTGCCAGCAGCCGTGGCCTCCGGGACAGGGGCCATGAGCAGTTCTTC. This sequence encodes CASSRGLRDRGHEQFF.

V usage is TRBV11-2 and J usage is TRBJ2-1; TRBD2 aligns across 9 bases. This CDR3 is 15 amino acids long. The J segment lost 7 bases and the V segment lost 5 bases, leaving 9 bases of the junction unmatched. The germline gives CDR1 SGHAT, CDR2 FQNNGV. The CDR3 region has the DNA TGTGCCAGCAGCAGGCGGGGGGGACTACAGAATGAGCAGTTCTTC. Translating it yields CASSRRGGLQNEQFF. Variable domain in full (rest from reference TRBV11-2 and TRBJ2-1): EAGVAQSPRYKIIEKRQSVAFWCNPISGHATLYWYQQILGQGPKLLIQFQNNGVVDDSQLPKDRFSAERLKGVDSTLKIQPAKLEDSAVYLCASSRRGGLQNEQFFGPGTRLTVL.

This clonotype was seen at least ten times. The V gene is TRBV12-3 or TRBV12-4, the J gene TRBJ1-5; no definite D call. The CDR3 has 14 residues. V lost 1 base, J lost 4 bases, and 8 bases lay in between. CDR3 DNA: TGTGCCAGCAGTTTAGTGCTGGGGAATCAGCCCCAGCATTTT. Residues: CASSLVLGNQPQHF.

This clonotype was seen ten or more times. The genes are TRBV4-3 and TRBJ2-3, with TRBD2 identical over 7 bases. The CDR3 consists of 16 residues. Germline V gives CDR1 LGHNA, CDR2 YSLEER. V lost 4 bases and J lost 3; bases outside the gene matches: 10. The chain's CDR3 is CASSPAPLGGTDTQYF. CDR3 nucleotides: TGCGCCAGCAGCCCAGCTCCTCTGGGGGGGACAGATACGCAGTATTTT.

This sequence joins TRBV7-2 and TRBJ2-3; D gene uncertain. Trimming shortened V by 1 base and J by 8 bases, and 7 bases separated the two germline ends. The CDR3 runs to 12 residues. Per the germline V gene, CDR1 is SGHTA and CDR2 is FQGNSA. Here the CDR3 reads CASSLEATTQYF. The CDR3 DNA is TGTGCCAGCAGCTTAGAAGCAACTACGCAGTATTTT.

This clonotype was found a few times. This chain uses TRBV29-1 with TRBJ2-1; D not certain. Germline V CDR1 and CDR2: SQVTM, ANQGSEA. Trimming stripped 3 bases from V and 7 bases from J, with 16 bases between. The CDR3 sequence is 14 residues long. As DNA, the CDR3 is TGCAGCGTTGACCGGTCAGGCCAAGAGAATGAGCAGTTCTTC. Protein: CSVDRSGQENEQFF.

Here the CDR3 reads CASSTLATKSTDTQYF. The CDR3 DNA is TGTGCCAGCAGTACTCTAGCGACCAAAAGCACAGATACGCAGTATTTT. This chain links TRBV12-3 or TRBV12-4 with TRBJ2-3; D possibly corresponds to TRBD2 (6 bases). The CDR3 contains 16 residues. Trimming took off 5 bases at V and 0 bases at J, with 15 bases between the two ends.

This clonotype was picked up a small number of times. The chain has TRBV4-3 and TRBJ2-2; D is possibly TRBD2 (6 bases). The germline V gene has CDR1 LGHNA and CDR2 YSLEER. This CDR3 contains 15 residues. The V end was cut by 0 bases, the J end by 5 bases, with 10 bases between. The CDR3 loop reads CASSQDTGETGELFF. The CDR3 DNA reads TGCGCCAGCAGCCAAGATACGGGGGAAACCGGGGAGCTGTTTTTT.

V and J are TRBV7-2 and TRBJ1-1; D is ambiguous. CDR1 is SGHTA, CDR2 FQGNSA, per germline. Trimming removed 3 bases from V and 3 bases from J, with 8 bases in between. This CDR3 is built from 13 residues. CDR3 bases: TGTGCCAGCAGCTTCACCACGGACACTGAAGCTTTCTTT. Encoded protein: CASSFTTDTEAFF.

Ten or more counts support this clonotype. The V and J genes are TRBV11-2 and TRBJ2-5; 9 bases match TRBD1. The CDR3 sequence is 16 residues long. Germline CDR1 and CDR2: SGHAT and FQNNGV. V shed 3 bases, J shed 4 bases, and the junction held 9 bases outside the gene matches. The CDR3 nucleotides are TGTGCCAGCAGCTTTTTGGGACAGGGTATGGGAGAGACCCAGTACTTC. It is translated as CASSFLGQGMGETQYF.

The chain joins TRBV12-3 or TRBV12-4 to TRBJ1-2; 7 bases line up with TRBD1. The CDR3 is made up of 13 amino acids. After removal of 6 bases from V and 6 bases from J, the junction contained 7 bases not matched to a gene. The CDR3 here is CASSHTGVDGYTF. DNA of the CDR3: TGTGCCAGCAGCCATACAGGGGTGGATGGCTACACCTTC.

This clonotype was observed many times. This chain links TRBV12-3 or TRBV12-4 with TRBJ1-6, with D possibly TRBD1 on 6 matching bases. The CDR3 runs to 14 residues. With 8 bases removed from V and 10 bases from J, the gap between germline ends came to 18 bases. CDR3 loop: CASGHTGQLSPLHF. The CDR3 nucleotides read TGTGCCAGCGGTCATACAGGGCAATTGTCACCCCTCCACTTT.